This T cell receptor (beta chain) was profiled in a study of T cell repertoires in cytomegalovirus infection. For the study at large: Public TCR beta signature analysis indicated the presence of both CMV infection and matching HLA type. Overall study findings and caveats: The cumulative frequency of public TCR beta families distinguished individuals who carried CMV together with the relevant HLA. What dominated the ex vivo response were HLA-C-restricted CMV-specific TCR beta clonotypes.

A single record per CDR3 protein comes from TCRdb applying MiXCR to the reads. The sample contains around 710,000 distinct CDR3 sequences, almost 30% of which appear only once. The CDR3 loop spans 13 amino acids. Germline V gene data show CDR1 as SGHVS and CDR2 as FNYEAQ. V was clipped by 6 bases and J by 5 bases, with 10 bases between them. This clonotype has ten or more counts. Its antigen is unknown. V is TRBV7-6 and J is TRBJ1-4; D is unresolved. The clonotype originates from a human donor in good health (CMV status not recorded). Some clones in this sample may be carry-over from other donors' samples. The sequences come from cultured CD8+ T cells from PBMCs, collected from culture after CMV antigen stimulation. The CDR3 loop reads CASRATFNEKLFF. The DNA for the CDR3 is TGTGCCAGCAGAGCCACGTTCAATGAAAAACTGTTTTTT.